Each of the 17 T cell receptor beta chains below was sequenced from the same sample in a study of T cell changes during pregnancy in multiple sclerosis. Only in-frame clones appear in the TCRdb table, and some are missing; sequencing was by immunoSEQ multiplex PCR. Of about 60,000 clones listed, 93% were seen once; the top ten hold 3.5% to 4.5%. The source material was CD8+ T cells from peripheral blood mononuclear cells, sampled in the second trimester of pregnancy. These receptors were collected from a female donor with multiple sclerosis, enrolled in a pregnancy study.

The chain's CDR3 is CSVFGELTGKGLYYEQYF. The DNA of the CDR3 is TGCAGCGTTTTTGGGGAACTGACCGGGAAGGGCCTTTACTACGAGCAGTACTTC. This sequence joins TRBV29-1 and TRBJ2-7, with TRBD2 as a possible D gene (5 bases). This CDR3 spans 18 amino acids. V was pared by 5 bases and J by 3 bases, with 29 bases between. CDR1 SQVTM and CDR2 ANQGSEA come from the germline V gene.

The CDR3 nucleotides read TGTGCCAGTAGTATCGGGAGCGGGGGAGGCTACGAGCAGTACTTC. Encoded protein: CASSIGSGGGYEQYF. The chain combines TRBV19 with TRBJ2-7, with 8 bases lining up with TRBD2. V gave up 3 bases and J gave up 3 bases; unmatched junction bases: 7. Looked up from germline, CDR1 is LNHDA and CDR2 is SQIVND (reference sequence). This CDR3 region has 15 residues.

The chain has TRBV11-2 and TRBJ2-7; 10 bases agree with TRBD1. Germline CDR1 and CDR2: SGHAT and FQNNGV. The V gene end was trimmed by 4 bases and the J gene end by 0 bases; junction bases not matched to a gene: 6. CDR3 length: 16 residues. CDR3 sequence reads: CASSSTGTGASYEQYF. The CDR3 nucleotides read TGTGCCAGCAGCTCAACCGGGACAGGGGCCTCCTACGAGCAGTACTTC.

The chain recombines TRBV29-1 with TRBJ1-2; D possibly corresponds to TRBD1 (6 bases). Per the germline V gene, CDR1 is SQVTM and CDR2 is ANQGSEA. V was trimmed by 3 bases and J by 8 bases, leaving 13 bases between them. There are 12 residues in the CDR3. CDR3 region: CSVDETGNGYTF. CDR3 nucleotides: TGCAGCGTTGATGAAACAGGGAACGGCTACACCTTC.

The chain couples TRBV7-3 to TRBJ2-2; 9 positions match TRBD1. Per the germline V gene, CDR1 is SGHTA and CDR2 is FQGTGA. This CDR3 spans 15 amino acids. V shed 5 bases, J shed 3 bases, and the junction held 4 bases outside the gene matches. The CDR3 DNA is TGTGCCAGCAGCCCCCGGGACAGGGACACCGGGGAGCTGTTTTTT. Its protein is CASSPRDRDTGELFF.

CDR3 in DNA: TGTGCCATCTCGGACAGGGCGAACACCGGGGAGCTGTTTTTT. Its protein product is CAISDRANTGELFF. This rearrangement joins TRBV19 to TRBJ2-2; TRBD1 aligns across 8 bases. The CDR3 has 14 residues. Per the germline V gene, CDR1 is LNHDA and CDR2 is SQIVND (reference sequence). Trimming cost V 10 bases and J 0 bases; bases outside gene matches: 4. Supplemented by reference TRBV19 and TRBJ2-2, the full variable domain reads DGGITQSPKYLFRKEGQNVTLSCEQNLNHDAMYWYRQDPGQGLRLIYYSQIVNDFQKGDIAEGYSVSREKKESFPLTVTSAQKNPTAFYLCAISDRANTGELFFGEGSRLTVL.

The chain joins TRBV6-4 to TRBJ2-2, with TRBD1 identical over 10 bases. CDR3 length: 15 amino acids. Trimming at V came to 5 bases and at J to 5 bases, leaving 5 bases not matched to a gene. Germline CDR1 and CDR2: MRHNA and SNTAGT. The CDR3 DNA sequence: TGTGCCAGCAGTACCGGGACAGGGGTGACCGGGGAGCTGTTTTTT. Translated: CASSTGTGVTGELFF.

The rearrangement uses TRBV7-9 and TRBJ1-4; D remains ambiguous. V was trimmed by 10 bases and J by 6 bases, leaving 9 bases between them. The CDR3 contains 11 residues. Germline values: CDR1 SEHNR, CDR2 FQNEAQ (reference sequence). CDR3 region: CAISQDEKLFF. The CDR3 DNA sequence: TGTGCCATCTCCCAGGATGAAAAACTGTTTTTT.

V gene TRBV5-1 combines with J gene TRBJ2-2, with D hard to call. With 1 base removed from V and 7 bases from J, the gap between germline ends came to 14 bases. The CDR3 sequence is 15 residues long. Germline V gene data show CDR1 as SGHRS and CDR2 as YFSETQ. The CDR3 sequence is CASSLYRSLLGELFF. For the CDR3, the DNA is TGCGCCAGCAGCTTGTACCGGTCCCTACTCGGGGAGCTGTTTTTT.

V and J are TRBV7-7 and TRBJ2-5; 9 bases agree with TRBD2. Germline values: CDR1 SSHAT, CDR2 FNYEAQ (reference sequence). The V segment lost 5 bases and the J segment 0 bases; nucleotides outside the gene matches: 4. CDR3 length: 15 amino acids. CDR3 sequence reads: CASSISGGNQETQYF. Written as DNA, the CDR3 is TGTGCCAGCAGCATTAGCGGGGGCAACCAAGAGACCCAGTACTTC.

The chain is built from TRBV6-1 and TRBJ1-3; D might be TRBD1 (5 bases). Deletions cut 1 base from V and 4 bases from J, with 11 bases between. This CDR3 has 15 residues. Per germline, CDR1 MNHNS and CDR2 SASEGT. CDR3 in amino acids: CASSEVGGTGNTIYF. The DNA for the CDR3 is TGTGCCAGCAGTGAAGTCGGGGGGACGGGAAACACCATATATTTT.

The chain recombines TRBV9 with TRBJ1-1; 8 nucleotides match TRBD1. The CDR3 extends over 14 amino acids. The J segment lost 9 bases and the V segment lost 4 bases, leaving 11 bases of the junction unmatched. Germline-derived CDR1 and CDR2 are SGDLS and YYNGEE. DNA for the CDR3: TGTGCCAGCAGCCCTTTCTTGGACAGGGAAAAAGCTTTCTTT. It is translated as CASSPFLDREKAFF.

The chain has TRBV10-2 and TRBJ1-5, with no clear D. Germline values: CDR1 WSHSY, CDR2 SAAADI. V was clipped by 8 bases and J by 0 bases, with 11 bases between them. This CDR3 region has 14 residues. CDR3 in amino acids: CASGDGLSNQPQHF. CDR3 coding DNA: TGCGCCAGCGGAGACGGACTTAGCAATCAGCCCCAGCATTTT.

The rearrangement links TRBV9 to TRBJ2-3; 11 nucleotides align to TRBD1. With 4 bases clipped from V and 1 base from J, the junction kept 5 bases outside the gene matches. The germline V gene encodes CDR1 SGDLS and CDR2 YYNGEE. This CDR3 has 16 amino acids. CDR3 DNA sequence: TGTGCCAGCAGCTTACGGACAGGGGGCCGCACAGATACGCAGTATTTT. This translates into CASSLRTGGRTDTQYF.

The rearrangement links TRBV7-2 to TRBJ2-1; TRBD1 is a possible D gene (7 bases). The CDR3 sequence is 18 residues long. Trimming took off 5 bases at V and 0 bases at J, with 20 bases between the two ends. The germline V gene encodes CDR1 SGHTA and CDR2 FQGNSA. CDR3 in amino acids: CASSRTLAGGGSYNEQFF. The CDR3 coding sequence is TGTGCCAGCAGCCGCACTCTGGCAGGGGGAGGCTCCTACAATGAGCAGTTCTTC.

The J gene is TRBJ1-5, the V gene TRBV30; the match to TRBD1 covers 9 bases. The CDR3 totals 13 residues. Per germline, CDR1 GTSNPN and CDR2 SVGIG (reference sequence). With V trimmed by 4 bases and J by 6 bases, 4 bases remained unmatched. CDR3 residues: CAWNTGGRQPQHF. The CDR3 nucleotides are TGTGCCTGGAATACAGGGGGCCGTCAGCCCCAGCATTTT.

Only one count was recorded for this clone. The chain joins TRBV5-1 to TRBJ2-1, with D tentatively TRBD2 (5 bases). CDR3 length equals 16 residues. Looked up from germline, CDR1 is SGHRS and CDR2 is YFSETQ. With 7 bases removed from V and 4 bases from J, the gap between germline ends came to 21 bases. Written as DNA, the CDR3 is TGCGCCAGCTGTTGCCCTAGCTCCGTGGCTTACAATGAGCAGTTCTTC. The encoded protein is CASCCPSSVAYNEQFF.